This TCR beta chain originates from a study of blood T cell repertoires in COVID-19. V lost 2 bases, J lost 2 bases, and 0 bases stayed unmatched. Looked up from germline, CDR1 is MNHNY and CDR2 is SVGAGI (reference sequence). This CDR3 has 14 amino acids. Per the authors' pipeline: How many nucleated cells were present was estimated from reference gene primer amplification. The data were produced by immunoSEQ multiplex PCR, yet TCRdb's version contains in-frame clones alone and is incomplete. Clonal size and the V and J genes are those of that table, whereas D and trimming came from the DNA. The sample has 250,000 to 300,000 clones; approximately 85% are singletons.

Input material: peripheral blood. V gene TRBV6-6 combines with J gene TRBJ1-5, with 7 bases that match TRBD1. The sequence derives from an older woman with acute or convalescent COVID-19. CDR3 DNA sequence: TGTGCCAGCAGTTACGACAGGGGCAATCAGCCCCAGCATTTT. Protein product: CASSYDRGNQPQHF.